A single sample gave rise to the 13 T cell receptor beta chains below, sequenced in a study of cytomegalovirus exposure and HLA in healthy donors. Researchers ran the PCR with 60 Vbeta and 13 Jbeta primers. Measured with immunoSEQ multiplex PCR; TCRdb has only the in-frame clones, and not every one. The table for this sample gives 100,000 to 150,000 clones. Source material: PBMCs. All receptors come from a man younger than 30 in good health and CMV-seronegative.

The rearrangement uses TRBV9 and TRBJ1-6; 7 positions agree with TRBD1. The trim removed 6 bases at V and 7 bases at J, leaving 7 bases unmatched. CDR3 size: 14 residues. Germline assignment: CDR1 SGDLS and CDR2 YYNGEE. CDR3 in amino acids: CASTQGQHNSPLHF. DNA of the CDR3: TGTGCCAGCACCCAGGGACAGCACAATTCACCCCTCCACTTT.

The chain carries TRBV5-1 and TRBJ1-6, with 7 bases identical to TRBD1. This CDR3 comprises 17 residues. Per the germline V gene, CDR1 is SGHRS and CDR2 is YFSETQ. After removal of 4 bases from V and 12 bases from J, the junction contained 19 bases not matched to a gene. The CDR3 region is CASSREAQRQGIGPLHF. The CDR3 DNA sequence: TGCGCCAGCAGCCGAGAAGCCCAAAGACAGGGTATCGGACCCCTCCACTTT.

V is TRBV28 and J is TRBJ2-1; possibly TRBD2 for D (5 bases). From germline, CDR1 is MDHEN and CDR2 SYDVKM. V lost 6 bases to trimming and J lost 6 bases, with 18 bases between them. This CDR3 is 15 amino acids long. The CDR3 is CASRPRLLPRNEQFF. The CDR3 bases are TGTGCCAGCAGACCCAGACTACTTCCGCGCAATGAGCAGTTCTTC.

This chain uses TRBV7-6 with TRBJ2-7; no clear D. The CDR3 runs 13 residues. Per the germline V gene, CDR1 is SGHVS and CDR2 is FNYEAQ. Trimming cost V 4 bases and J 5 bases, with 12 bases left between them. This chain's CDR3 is CASSSSSPHEQYF. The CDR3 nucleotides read TGTGCCAGCAGCTCTAGTTCCCCCCACGAGCAGTACTTC.

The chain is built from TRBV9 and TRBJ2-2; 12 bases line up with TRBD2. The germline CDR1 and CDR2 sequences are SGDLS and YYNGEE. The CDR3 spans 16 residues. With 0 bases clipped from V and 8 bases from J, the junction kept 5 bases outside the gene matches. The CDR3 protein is CASSVASGGAIGELFF. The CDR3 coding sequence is TGTGCCAGCAGCGTAGCTAGCGGGGGGGCCATTGGGGAGCTGTTTTTT.

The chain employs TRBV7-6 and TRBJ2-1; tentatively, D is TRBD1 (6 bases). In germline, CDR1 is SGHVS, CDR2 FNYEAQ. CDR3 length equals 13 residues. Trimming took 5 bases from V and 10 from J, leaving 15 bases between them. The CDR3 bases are TGTGCCAGCAGCATAACAGGGTTACGAGAGCAGTTCTTC. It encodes CASSITGLREQFF.

This chain's CDR3 is CASREDIADTQYF. The DNA for the CDR3 is TGTGCCAGCCGGGAGGACATAGCAGATACGCAGTATTTT. The V call is TRBV19, the J call TRBJ2-3; 7 positions agree with TRBD2. In germline, CDR1 is LNHDA, CDR2 SQIVND (reference sequence). The CDR3 sequence is 13 residues long. J was trimmed by 4 bases and V by 9 bases; bases with no gene match: 7. Full variable domain (missing parts from reference TRBV19 and TRBJ2-3): DGGITQSPKYLFRKEGQNVTLSCEQNLNHDAMYWYRQDPGQGLRLIYYSQIVNDFQKGDIAEGYSVSREKKESFPLTVTSAQKNPTAFYLCASREDIADTQYFGPGTRLTVL.

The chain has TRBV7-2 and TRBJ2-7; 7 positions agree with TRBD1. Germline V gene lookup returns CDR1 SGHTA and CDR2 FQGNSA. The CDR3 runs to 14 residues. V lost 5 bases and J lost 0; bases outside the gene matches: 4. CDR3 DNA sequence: TGTGCCAGCAGCCTTGACAGGGACTCCTACGAGCAGTACTTC. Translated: CASSLDRDSYEQYF.

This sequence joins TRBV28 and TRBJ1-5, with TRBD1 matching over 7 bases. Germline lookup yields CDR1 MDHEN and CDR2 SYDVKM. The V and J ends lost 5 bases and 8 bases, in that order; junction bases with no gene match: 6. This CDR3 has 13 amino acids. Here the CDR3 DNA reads TGTGCCAGCAGTCGGGACAGCCTTAAGCCCCAGCATTTT. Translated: CASSRDSLKPQHF.

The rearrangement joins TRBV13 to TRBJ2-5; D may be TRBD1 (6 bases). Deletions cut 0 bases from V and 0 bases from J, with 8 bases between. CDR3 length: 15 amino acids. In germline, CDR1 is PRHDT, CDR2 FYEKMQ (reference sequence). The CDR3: CASSLGGAYQETQYF. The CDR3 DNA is TGTGCCAGCAGCTTAGGGGGGGCGTACCAAGAGACCCAGTACTTC.

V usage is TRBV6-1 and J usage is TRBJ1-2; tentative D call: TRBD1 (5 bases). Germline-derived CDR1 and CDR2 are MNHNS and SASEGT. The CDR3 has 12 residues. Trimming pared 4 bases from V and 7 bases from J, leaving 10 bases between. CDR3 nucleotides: TGTGCCAGCAGTGGGGGGGGGACTGGCTACACCTTC. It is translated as CASSGGGTGYTF.

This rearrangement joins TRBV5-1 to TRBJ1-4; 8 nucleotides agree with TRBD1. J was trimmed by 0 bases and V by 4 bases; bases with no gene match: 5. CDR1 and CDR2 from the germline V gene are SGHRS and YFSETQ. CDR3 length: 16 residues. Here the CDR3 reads CASSPTGESTNEKLFF. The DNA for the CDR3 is TGCGCCAGCAGCCCGACAGGGGAATCAACTAATGAAAAACTGTTTTTT.

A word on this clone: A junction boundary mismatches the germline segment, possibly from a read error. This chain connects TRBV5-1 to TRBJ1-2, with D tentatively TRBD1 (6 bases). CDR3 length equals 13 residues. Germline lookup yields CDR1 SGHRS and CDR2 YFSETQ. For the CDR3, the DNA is TGCGCCCGCAGCCTTGGACAGCACTATGGCTACACCTTC. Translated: CARSLGQHYGYTF.